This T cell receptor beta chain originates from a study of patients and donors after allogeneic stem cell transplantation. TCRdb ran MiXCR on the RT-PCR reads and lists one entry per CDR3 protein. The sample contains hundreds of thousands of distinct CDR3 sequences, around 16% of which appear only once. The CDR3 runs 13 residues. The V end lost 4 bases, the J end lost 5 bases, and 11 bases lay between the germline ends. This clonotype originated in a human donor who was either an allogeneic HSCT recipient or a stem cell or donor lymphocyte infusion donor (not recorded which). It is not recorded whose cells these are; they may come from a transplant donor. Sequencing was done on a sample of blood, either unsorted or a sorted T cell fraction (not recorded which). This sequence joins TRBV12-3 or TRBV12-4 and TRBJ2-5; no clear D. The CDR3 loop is CASSSDPRETQYF. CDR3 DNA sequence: TGTGCCAGCAGTTCTGACCCGCGGGAGACCCAGTACTTC.